The rows below give T cell receptor beta chains drawn from one sample of a study of blood T cell repertoires in COVID-19. TCRdb's table, derived via immunoSEQ multiplex PCR, lists solely in-frame clones and lacks some. The table shows about 210,000 clones, with 82% occurring only once. Sequences were obtained from peripheral blood. Source of these receptors: a woman aged 40 to 50 with acute or convalescent COVID-19. CDR3s include the opening cysteine and the closing phenylalanine or tryptophan.

CDR3: CASSPQPIRDTQYF; J: TRBJ2-3; V: TRBV6-6
CDR3: CAISATGLNSNQPQHF; J: TRBJ1-5; V: TRBV10-3
CDR3: CASSLANGRVVNEQFF; J: TRBJ2-1; V: TRBV5-1
CDR3: CASSPTGFGGLGATNEKLFF; J: TRBJ1-4; V: TRBV3-1/TRBV3-2
CDR3: CASSLGQGSTGELFF; J: TRBJ2-2; V: TRBV5-1
CDR3: CSIRGDMNTEAFF; J: TRBJ1-1; V: TRBV29-1
CDR3: CASSHGVYSNQPQHF; J: TRBJ1-5; V: TRBV6-5
CDR3: CASSGGRGATPNTEAFF; J: TRBJ1-1; V: TRBV6-1
CDR3: CASSEAGLAEFYNEQFF; J: TRBJ2-1; V: TRBV6-1
CDR3: CASRGWGASTDTQYF; J: TRBJ2-3; V: TRBV6-5
CDR3: CASSLGQTYSNEKLFF; J: TRBJ1-4; V: TRBV5-1
CDR3: CASSQVAGAAYNEQFF; J: TRBJ2-1; V: TRBV4-2
CDR3: CASSYSGQFNYGYTF; J: TRBJ1-2; V: TRBV6-5
CDR3: CASSHSTEGMNTEAFF; J: TRBJ1-1; V: TRBV23-1
CDR3: CASSPRHEINTEAFF; J: TRBJ1-1; V: TRBV5-1
CDR3: CATSDSSGTRGETQYF; J: TRBJ2-5; V: TRBV24-1
CDR3: CASSLGNGDGYTF; J: TRBJ1-2; V: TRBV12-3/TRBV12-4
CDR3: CSASDYGAGGTDTQYF; J: TRBJ2-3; V: TRBV20-1
CDR3: CASSPQTGVETQYF; J: TRBJ2-5; V: TRBV18
CDR3: CASRDNSWYGYTF; J: TRBJ1-2; V: TRBV19
CDR3: CASSQVPGTSGSSYNEQFF; J: TRBJ2-1; V: TRBV14
CDR3: CASSWTGTGGTDTQYF; J: TRBJ2-3; V: TRBV5-8
CDR3: CASSVRGSVNTEAFF; J: TRBJ1-1; V: TRBV6-2/TRBV6-3
CDR3: CASSRSGSYEQYF; J: TRBJ2-7; V: TRBV2
CDR3: CASRTSGSSYNEQFF; J: TRBJ2-1; V: TRBV6-5
CDR3: CASSPGLAGEDEQFF; J: TRBJ2-1; V: TRBV5-4
CDR3: CASSRSGGAVEQFF; J: TRBJ2-1; V: TRBV18
CDR3: CASSEGAAQPQHF; J: TRBJ1-5; V: TRBV27
CDR3: CASRLTTGQTYEQYF; J: TRBJ2-7; V: TRBV5-1
CDR3: CASRDGGGAYYNEQFF; J: TRBJ2-1; V: TRBV19
CDR3: CASSRGQGVNYGYTF; J: TRBJ1-2; V: TRBV5-4
CDR3: CASSDTPGQGSDTQYF; J: TRBJ2-3; V: TRBV6-4
CDR3: CASSLHEQGRGYTF; J: TRBJ1-2; V: TRBV19
CDR3: CASSFSPGGNTIYF; J: TRBJ1-3; V: TRBV5-1
CDR3: CASSSGTRPNNEQFF; J: TRBJ2-1; V: TRBV6-5
CDR3: CASGLEKSTLLALNEQFF; J: TRBJ2-1; V: TRBV12-5
CDR3: CASSLPESLDLANEKLFF; J: TRBJ1-4; V: TRBV5-5
CDR3: CAWSVGGFSYEQYF; J: TRBJ2-7; V: TRBV30
CDR3: CASSQYGGALSYNEQFF; J: TRBJ2-1; V: TRBV3-1/TRBV3-2
CDR3: CASSLRTSGQEETQYF; J: TRBJ2-5; V: TRBV7-9
CDR3: CASSFRQGARETQYF; J: TRBJ2-5; V: TRBV5-8
CDR3: CSVEPQDTEAFF; J: TRBJ1-1; V: TRBV29-1
CDR3: CATSDAGTGHYNEQFF; J: TRBJ2-1; V: TRBV24-1
CDR3: CASSSVAGGQETQYF; J: TRBJ2-5; V: TRBV7-9
CDR3: CASSQDLSGNYGYTF; J: TRBJ1-2; V: TRBV14
CDR3: CSVAQGNEQYF; J: TRBJ2-7; V: TRBV29-1
CDR3: CASKNRGNTEAFF; J: TRBJ1-1; V: TRBV19
CDR3: CASSQPGGCGAFF; J: TRBJ1-1; V: TRBV3-1/TRBV3-2
CDR3: CATSETGGKGYSNQPQHF; J: TRBJ1-5; V: TRBV24-1
CDR3: CASSVGQGHGSGANVLTF; J: TRBJ2-6; V: TRBV9
CDR3: CAWSGTGGMNTEAFF; J: TRBJ1-1; V: TRBV30
CDR3: CASSWDRNTEAFF; J: TRBJ1-1; V: TRBV27
CDR3: CASSQDLGRQGRVKDNQPQHF; J: TRBJ1-5; V: TRBV4-2
CDR3: CASSLEGGSGYTF; J: TRBJ1-2; V: TRBV5-6
CDR3: CASRGQGTFYEQYF; J: TRBJ2-7; V: TRBV6-5
CDR3: CASSGTSGRANEQFF; J: TRBJ2-1; V: TRBV7-6
CDR3: CASSSTENNSGGYTF; J: TRBJ1-2; V: TRBV7-9
CDR3: CAWRGTGYYEQYF; J: TRBJ2-7; V: TRBV30
CDR3: CASSLGQSGNTIYF; J: TRBJ1-3; V: TRBV5-1